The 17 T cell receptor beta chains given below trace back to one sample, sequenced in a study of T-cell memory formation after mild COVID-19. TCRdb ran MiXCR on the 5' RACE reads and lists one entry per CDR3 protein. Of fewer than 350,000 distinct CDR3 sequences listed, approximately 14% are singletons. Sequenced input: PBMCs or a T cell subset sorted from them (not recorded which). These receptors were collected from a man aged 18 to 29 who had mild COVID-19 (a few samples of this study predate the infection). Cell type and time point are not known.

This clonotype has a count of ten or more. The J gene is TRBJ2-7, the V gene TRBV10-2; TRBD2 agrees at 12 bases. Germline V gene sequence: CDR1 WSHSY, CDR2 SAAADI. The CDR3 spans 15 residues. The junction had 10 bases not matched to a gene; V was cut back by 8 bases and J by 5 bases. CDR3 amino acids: CASLPSLAGGHEQYF. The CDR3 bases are TGCGCCAGCCTACCCAGTCTAGCGGGGGGGCACGAGCAGTACTTC.

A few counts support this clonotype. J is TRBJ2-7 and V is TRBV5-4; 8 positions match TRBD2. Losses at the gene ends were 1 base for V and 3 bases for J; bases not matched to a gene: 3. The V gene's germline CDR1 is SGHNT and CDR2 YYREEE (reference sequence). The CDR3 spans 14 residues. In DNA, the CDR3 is TGTGCCAGCAGCTTGCGGGGGGGTCTCTACGAGCAGTACGTC. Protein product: CASSLRGGLYEQYV.

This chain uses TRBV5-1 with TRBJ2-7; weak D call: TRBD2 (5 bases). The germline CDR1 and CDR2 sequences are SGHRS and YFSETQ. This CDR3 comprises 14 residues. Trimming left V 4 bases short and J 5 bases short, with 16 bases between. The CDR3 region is CASSRGSFEDEQYF. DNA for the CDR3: TGCGCCAGCAGCCGGGGTAGCTTTGAGGACGAGCAGTACTTC.

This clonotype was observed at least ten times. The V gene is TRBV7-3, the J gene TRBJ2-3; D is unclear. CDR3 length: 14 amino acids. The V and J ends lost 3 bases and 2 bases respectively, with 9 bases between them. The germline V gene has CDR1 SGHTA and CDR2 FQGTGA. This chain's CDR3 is CASSFGIVTDTQYF. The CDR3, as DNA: TGTGCCAGCAGCTTTGGCATAGTCACAGATACGCAGTATTTT.

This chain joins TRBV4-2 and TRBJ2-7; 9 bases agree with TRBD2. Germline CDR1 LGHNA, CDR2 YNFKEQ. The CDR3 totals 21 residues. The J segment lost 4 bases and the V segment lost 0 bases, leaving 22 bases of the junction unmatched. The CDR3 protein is CASSQEAPRSIPAGGRYEQYF. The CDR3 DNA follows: TGTGCCAGCAGCCAAGAGGCTCCCCGGTCGATCCCAGCGGGGGGACGGTACGAGCAGTACTTC.

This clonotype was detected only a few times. CDR3 DNA sequence: TGTGCCAGCAGCTTTCCTCGAGTTGGGGATTCCTACGAGCAGTACTTC. It encodes CASSFPRVGDSYEQYF. The genes are TRBV7-2 and TRBJ2-7; no definite D call. V dropped 3 bases and J dropped 1 base, with 16 bases sitting between them. Germline CDR1 and CDR2: SGHTA and FQGNSA. There are 16 residues in the CDR3. The full variable domain, its missing parts supplied by reference TRBV7-2 and TRBJ2-7, is GAGVSQSPSNKVTEKGKDVELRCDPISGHTALYWYRQSLGQGLEFLIYFQGNSAPDKSGLPSDRFSAERTGGSVSTLTIQRTQQEDSAVYLCASSFPRVGDSYEQYFGPGTRLTVT.

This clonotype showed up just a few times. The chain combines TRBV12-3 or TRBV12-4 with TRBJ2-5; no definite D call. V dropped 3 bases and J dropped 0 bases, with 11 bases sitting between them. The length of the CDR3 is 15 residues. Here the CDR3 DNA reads TGTGCCAGCAGTTTCCCTAGTGCCTACCAAGAGACCCAGTACTTC. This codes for CASSFPSAYQETQYF.

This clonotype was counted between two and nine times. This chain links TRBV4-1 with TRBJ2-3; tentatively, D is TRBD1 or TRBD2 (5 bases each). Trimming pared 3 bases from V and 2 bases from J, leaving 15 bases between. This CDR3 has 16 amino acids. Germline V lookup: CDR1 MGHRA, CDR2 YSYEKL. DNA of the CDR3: TGCGCCAGCAGCCACCCTGCTTGGGGGAACACAGATACGCAGTATTTT. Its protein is CASSHPAWGNTDTQYF.

CDR3 nucleotides: TGCAGTGCTAGAGACCCTACAGGGGACGGAAACACCATATATTTT. Its translation: CSARDPTGDGNTIYF. The chain recombines TRBV20-1 with TRBJ1-3; 7 bases line up with TRBD1. Per germline, CDR1 DFQATT and CDR2 SNEGSKA (reference sequence). The CDR3 loop spans 15 amino acids. Unmatched junction bases numbered 6, after V lost 0 bases and J lost 4 bases.

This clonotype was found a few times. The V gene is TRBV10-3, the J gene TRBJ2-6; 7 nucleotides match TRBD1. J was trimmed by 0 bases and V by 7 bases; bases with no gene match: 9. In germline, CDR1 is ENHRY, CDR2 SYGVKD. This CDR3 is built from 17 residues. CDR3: CAIKERTGNSGANVLTF. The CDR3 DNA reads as TGTGCCATCAAAGAAAGGACAGGAAACTCTGGGGCCAACGTCCTGACTTTC.

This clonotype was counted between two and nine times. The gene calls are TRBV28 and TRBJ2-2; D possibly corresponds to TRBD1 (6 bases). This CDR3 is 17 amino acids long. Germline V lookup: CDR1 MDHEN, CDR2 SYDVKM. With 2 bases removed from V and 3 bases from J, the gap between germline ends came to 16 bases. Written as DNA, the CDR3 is TGTGCCAGCAGTTTACCCCAGACAGGATTGTACACCGGGGAGCTGTTTTTT. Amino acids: CASSLPQTGLYTGELFF.

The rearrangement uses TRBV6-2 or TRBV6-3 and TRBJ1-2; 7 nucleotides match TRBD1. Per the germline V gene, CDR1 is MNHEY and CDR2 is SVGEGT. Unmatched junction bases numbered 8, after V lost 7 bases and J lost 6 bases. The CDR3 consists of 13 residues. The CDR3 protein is CASTSQGTDGYTF. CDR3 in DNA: TGTGCCAGCACCTCACAGGGGACGGATGGCTACACCTTC.

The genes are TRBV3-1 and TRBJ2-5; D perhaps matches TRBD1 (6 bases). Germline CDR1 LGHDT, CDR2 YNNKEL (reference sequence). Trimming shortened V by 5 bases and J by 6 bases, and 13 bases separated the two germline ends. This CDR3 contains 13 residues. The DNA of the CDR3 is TGTGCCAGCAGCTTGGGACATCTGCAGACCCAGTACTTC. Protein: CASSLGHLQTQYF.

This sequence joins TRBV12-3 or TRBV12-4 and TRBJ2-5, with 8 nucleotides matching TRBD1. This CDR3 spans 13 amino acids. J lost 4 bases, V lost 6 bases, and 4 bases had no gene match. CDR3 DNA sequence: TGTGCCAGCAGACCGACAGGGGCAGAGACCCAGTACTTC. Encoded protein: CASRPTGAETQYF.

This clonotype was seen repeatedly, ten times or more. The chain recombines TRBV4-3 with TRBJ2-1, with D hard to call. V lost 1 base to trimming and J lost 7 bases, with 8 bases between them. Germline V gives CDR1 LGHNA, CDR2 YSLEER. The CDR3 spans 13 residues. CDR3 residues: CASSQAPANEQFF. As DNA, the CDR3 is TGCGCCAGCAGCCAAGCACCGGCGAATGAGCAGTTCTTC.

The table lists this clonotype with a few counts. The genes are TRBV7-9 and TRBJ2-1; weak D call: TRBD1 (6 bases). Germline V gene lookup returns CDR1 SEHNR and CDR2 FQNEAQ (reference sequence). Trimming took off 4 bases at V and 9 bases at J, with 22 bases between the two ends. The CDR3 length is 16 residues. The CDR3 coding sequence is TGTGCCAGCAGCTCCGCCAACGAGGGGGTCGAATCTGAGCAGTTCTTC. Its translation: CASSSANEGVESEQFF.

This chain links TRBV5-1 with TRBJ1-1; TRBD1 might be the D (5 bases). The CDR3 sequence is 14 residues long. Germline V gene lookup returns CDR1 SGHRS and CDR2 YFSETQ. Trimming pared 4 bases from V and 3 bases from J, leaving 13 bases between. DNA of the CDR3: TGCGCCAGCAGCCCTCAGGGAATCGACACTGAAGCTTTCTTT. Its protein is CASSPQGIDTEAFF.